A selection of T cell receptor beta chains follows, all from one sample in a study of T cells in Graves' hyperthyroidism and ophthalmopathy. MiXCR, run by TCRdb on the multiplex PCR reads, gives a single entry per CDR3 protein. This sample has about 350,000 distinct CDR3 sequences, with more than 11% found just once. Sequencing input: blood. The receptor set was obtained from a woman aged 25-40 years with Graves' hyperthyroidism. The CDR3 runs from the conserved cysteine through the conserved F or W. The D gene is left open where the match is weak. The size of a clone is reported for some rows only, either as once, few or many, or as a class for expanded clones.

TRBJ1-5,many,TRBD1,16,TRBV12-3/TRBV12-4,CASSLATGEGVRPQHF,TGTGCCAGCAGTCTCGCGACAGGGGAGGGTGTCAGGCCCCAGCATTTT
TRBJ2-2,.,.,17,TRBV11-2,CANSLEMWKADTGELFF,TGTGCCAACAGCTTAGAAATGTGGAAGGCGGACACCGGGGAGCTGTTTTTT
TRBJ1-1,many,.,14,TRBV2,CASIGGGYVTEAFF,TGTGCCAGCATCGGGGGGGGGTACGTCACTGAAGCTTTCTTT
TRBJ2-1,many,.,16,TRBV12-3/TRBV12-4,CASSRGALKDYNEQFF,TGTGCCAGCAGCCGGGGGGCTCTGAAGGACTACAATGAGCAGTTCTTC
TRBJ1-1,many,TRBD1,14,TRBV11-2,CASSSDRVVTEAFF,TGTGCCAGCAGCTCCGACAGGGTGGTCACTGAAGCTTTCTTT
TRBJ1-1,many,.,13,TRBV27,CASSLRGQTEAFF,TGTGCCAGCAGTTTAAGAGGACAAACTGAAGCTTTCTTT
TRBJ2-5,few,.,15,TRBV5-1,CASSLGPLGGETQYF,TGCGCCAGCAGCTTGGGACCTCTAGGTGGAGAGACCCAGTACTTC
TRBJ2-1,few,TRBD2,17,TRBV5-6,CASSLVASGGDYNEQFF,TGTGCCAGCAGCTTGGTAGCAAGCGGGGGCGACTACAATGAGCAGTTCTTC
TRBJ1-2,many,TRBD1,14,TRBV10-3,CAISEDRGSYGYTF,TGTGCCATCAGTGAGGACAGGGGTTCCTATGGCTACACCTTC
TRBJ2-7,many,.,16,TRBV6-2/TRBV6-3,CASSSSRLGSSYEQYF,TGTGCCAGCAGTTCTTCTCGACTAGGAAGCTCCTACGAGCAGTACTTC
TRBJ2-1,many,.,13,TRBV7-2,CASSLSLSGEQFF,TGTGCCAGCAGCTTATCGCTATCCGGGGAGCAGTTCTTC
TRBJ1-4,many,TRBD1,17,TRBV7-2,CASSSTGVWATNEKLFF,TGTGCCAGCAGCTCTACAGGGGTCTGGGCGACTAATGAAAAACTGTTTTTT
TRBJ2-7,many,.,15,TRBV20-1,CSANIYREMDYEQYF,TGCAGTGCTAACATATACAGGGAAATGGACTACGAGCAGTACTTC
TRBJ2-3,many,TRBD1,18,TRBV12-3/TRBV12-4,CASSLSQGEIIPTDTQYF,TGTGCCAGCAGTTTAAGTCAGGGGGAGATAATCCCCACAGATACGCAGTATTTT
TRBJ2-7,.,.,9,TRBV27,CASIGEQYF,TGTGCCAGCATAGGCGAGCAGTACTTC
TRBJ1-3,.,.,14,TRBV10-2,CASRPITDGNTIYF,TGCGCCAGCCGACCGATTACCGATGGAAACACCATATATTTT
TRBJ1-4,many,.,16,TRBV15,CATSRDRQATNEKLFF,TGTGCCACCAGCAGAGATCGACAGGCCACTAATGAAAAACTGTTTTTT
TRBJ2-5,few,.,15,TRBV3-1,CASSHTRRLEETQYF,TGTGCCAGCAGCCACACTCGTCGGCTAGAAGAGACCCAGTACTTC
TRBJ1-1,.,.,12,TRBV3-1,CASSQGVGEAFF,TGTGCCAGCAGCCAAGGGGTGGGTGAAGCTTTCTTT
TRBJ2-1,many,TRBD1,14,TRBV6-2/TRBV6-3,CASSLGTDYNEQFF,TGTGCCAGCAGTTTAGGGACAGATTACAATGAGCAGTTCTTC
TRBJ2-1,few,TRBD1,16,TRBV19,CASSSTGGSLSNEQFF,TGTGCCAGTAGTTCGACAGGGGGCTCTTTGAGCAATGAGCAGTTCTTC
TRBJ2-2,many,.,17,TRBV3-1,CASSQDTPFANTGELFF,TGTGCCAGCAGCCAAGATACCCCGTTCGCGAACACCGGGGAGCTGTTTTTT
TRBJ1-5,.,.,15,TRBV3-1,CASSLTIVSNQPQHF,TGCGCCAGCAGCCTAACGATTGTATCAAATCAGCCCCAGCATTTT
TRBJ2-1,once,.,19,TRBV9,CASSPQWAGETSLYNEQFF,TGTGCCAGCAGCCCTCAGTGGGCAGGCGAAACGTCATTATACAATGAGCAGTTCTTC
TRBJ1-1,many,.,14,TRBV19,CASTPGGVNTEAFF,TGTGCCAGTACCCCCGGGGGGGTCAACACTGAAGCTTTCTTT
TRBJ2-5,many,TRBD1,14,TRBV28,CATLRYRGRETQYF,TGTGCCACCCTCAGATACAGGGGGCGAGAGACCCAGTACTTC
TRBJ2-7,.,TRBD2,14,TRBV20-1,CSASSGTFSYEQYF,TGCAGTGCTAGTAGCGGGACCTTCTCCTACGAGCAGTACTTC
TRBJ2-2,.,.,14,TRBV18,CASSQYTDTGELFF,TGTGCCAGCTCACAATATACAGACACCGGGGAGCTGTTTTTT
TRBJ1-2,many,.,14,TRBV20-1,CSATIISGTEGYTF,TGCAGTGCAACTATTATCTCCGGGACGGAAGGCTACACCTTC
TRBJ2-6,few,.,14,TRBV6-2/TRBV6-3,CASSYDSGANVLTF,TGTGCCAGCAGTTACGACTCTGGGGCCAACGTCCTGACTTTC
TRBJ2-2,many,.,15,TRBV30,CAWRVGTRRTGELFF,TGTGCCTGGAGGGTCGGGACAAGGCGCACCGGGGAGCTGTTTTTT